Following are 27 T cell receptor beta chains from one sample sequenced in a study of Graves' ophthalmopathy and Graves' hyperthyroidism. The study amplified TCR beta CDR3 regions using RNA transcripts. The first round was an RT-PCR with HTBI primers, and the second round was a multiplex PCR. TCRdb independently ran MiXCR on the multiplex PCR reads; one entry per CDR3 protein. The sample includes over 450,000 distinct CDR3 sequences, roughly an eighth of them seen just once. Input material: blood. The receptors were gathered from a woman aged 30 to 39 with Graves' ophthalmopathy.

The chain uses TRBV11-2 and TRBJ1-1, with 8 bases matching TRBD1. This CDR3 spans 12 amino acids. With V trimmed by 4 bases and J by 9 bases, 4 bases remained unmatched. Germline lookup yields CDR1 SGHAT and CDR2 FQNNGV. The CDR3 region has the DNA TGTGCCAGCAGCTGGACAGGGAACAAAGCTTTCTTT. This sequence encodes CASSWTGNKAFF.

This clonotype was detected many times. The rearrangement joins TRBV7-2 to TRBJ1-1; possible D gene TRBD1, 5 bases. Germline CDR1 and CDR2: SGHTA and FQGNSA. The CDR3 length is 15 residues. Between the trimmed V and J ends, which lost 7 bases and 3 bases, there was a span of 18 bases. CDR3 in amino acids: CASTFGAEADTEAFF. CDR3 DNA sequence: TGTGCCAGCACCTTTGGGGCCGAGGCTGACACTGAAGCTTTCTTT. Supplemented by reference TRBV7-2 and TRBJ1-1, the full variable domain reads GAGVSQSPSNKVTEKGKDVELRCDPISGHTALYWYRQSLGQGLEFLIYFQGNSAPDKSGLPSDRFSAERTGGSVSTLTIQRTQQEDSAVYLCASTFGAEADTEAFFGQGTRLTVV.

This clonotype has ten or more counts. This chain links TRBV6-5 with TRBJ1-2; the D is unclear. The CDR3 loop spans 17 amino acids. Germline lookup yields CDR1 MNHEY and CDR2 SVGAGI. The V end was cut by 0 bases, the J end by 3 bases, with 17 bases between. The CDR3 protein is CASSYSMRAPTYYGYTF. Written as DNA, the CDR3 is TGTGCCAGCAGTTACTCGATGAGGGCCCCAACCTACTATGGCTACACCTTC.

This clonotype came up many times. V and J are TRBV15 and TRBJ1-2, with D possibly matching TRBD1 (6 bases). Germline CDR1 reads LNHNV; CDR2 reads YYDKDF (reference sequence). Between the trimmed V and J ends, which lost 0 bases and 12 bases, there was a span of 11 bases. CDR3 length: 12 residues. The CDR3 DNA reads as TGTGCCACCAGCAGAGAGACAGGAAAACACACCTTC. Translated, it gives CATSRETGKHTF.

With regard to this clonotype: It may be a read error: a sequence one base away is much more abundant. The rearrangement links TRBV27 to TRBJ2-2; 7 bases fit TRBD2. Trimming removed 10 bases from V and 4 bases from J; junction bases left unmatched: 9. Per germline, CDR1 MNHEY and CDR2 SMNVEV (reference sequence). The CDR3 contains 14 residues. Here the CDR3 DNA reads TGTGCCACCGGGGGGTTAGAGTCCACCGGGGAGCTGTTTTTT. This sequence encodes CATGGLESTGELFF.

This clonotype was counted ten times or more. The chain employs TRBV28 and TRBJ1-2; D remains unclear. CDR1 is MDHEN, CDR2 SYDVKM, per germline. Trimming shortened V by 3 bases and J by 8 bases, and 13 bases separated the two germline ends. The CDR3 consists of 13 residues. Here the CDR3 reads CASSFGPALGYTF. In DNA form, the CDR3 reads TGTGCCAGCAGTTTCGGTCCTGCCTTGGGCTACACCTTC.

In the case of this clonotype: A single base separates this from a much larger clone, so it may be a read error. The rearrangement uses TRBV30 and TRBJ1-1; 10 nucleotides agree with TRBD1. CDR1 is GTSNPN and CDR2 is SVGIG in the germline V gene (reference sequence). This CDR3 region has 16 residues. The CDR3 sequence: CAWSAGTGAQNTETFF. The CDR3 DNA sequence: TGTGCCTGGAGTGCCGGGACAGGGGCCCAGAACACTGAAACTTTCTTT.

The gene calls are TRBV11-1 and TRBJ1-3, with 11 nucleotides matching TRBD1. The CDR3 loop spans 18 amino acids. Germline trimming cut 5 bases from V and 0 bases from J; bases unmatched to any gene: 9. CDR1 and CDR2 from the germline V gene are SGHAT and FQDESV (reference sequence). The CDR3 bases are TGTGCCAGCAGCCGCCTATCGGACAGGGGGCACTCTGGAAACACCATATATTTT. Encoded protein: CASSRLSDRGHSGNTIYF.

This clonotype appeared a few times. The chain is built from TRBV11-2 and TRBJ1-3; 10 positions match TRBD1. Germline V lookup: CDR1 SGHAT, CDR2 FQNNGV. The CDR3 runs 17 residues. V dropped 4 bases and J dropped 0; count of bases not matched to a gene: 6. As DNA, the CDR3 is TGTGCCAGCAGCTCTCCGACAGGGGGCTTCTCTGGAAACACCATATATTTT. Its protein is CASSSPTGGFSGNTIYF.

As to this clonotype: Germline is not matched at one junction end, which may reflect a read error. The chain carries TRBV12-3 or TRBV12-4 and TRBJ1-1; D gene uncertain. This CDR3 spans 13 amino acids. The CDR3 loop is CASSPLRNTDAFF. The CDR3 coding sequence is TGTGCCAGCAGTCCCCTAAGGAACACTGATGCTTTCTTT.

Ten or more counts support this clonotype. The V gene is TRBV6-4, the J gene TRBJ1-2; TRBD1 matches at 9 bases. This CDR3 region has 16 residues. After removal of 4 bases from V and 8 bases from J, the junction contained 14 bases not matched to a gene. Germline values: CDR1 MRHNA, CDR2 SNTAGT. CDR3 DNA sequence: TGTGCCAGCAGTGTCTCCTTGGGGGACAGGGAAGTCGGCTACACCTTC. Protein sequence: CASSVSLGDREVGYTF.

This clonotype was counted ten times or more. This rearrangement joins TRBV28 to TRBJ2-5, with D perhaps TRBD1 or TRBD2 (5 bases each). Trimming removed 5 bases at V and 7 bases at J, with 17 bases between. The CDR3 consists of 14 residues. Germline CDR1 and CDR2: MDHEN and SYDVKM. The CDR3 spells CASSPSGTPGTQYF. The CDR3 DNA follows: TGTGCCAGCAGTCCCTCGGGGACCCCAGGGACCCAGTACTTC.

In its sample, this clonotype was seen many times. The gene calls are TRBV5-1 and TRBJ1-2, with D unresolved. Trimming took off 4 bases at V and 5 bases at J, with 15 bases between the two ends. Germline V gene lookup returns CDR1 SGHRS and CDR2 YFSETQ. The CDR3 is 14 residues long. The CDR3 reads CASSHDPAKYGYTF. In DNA form, the CDR3 reads TGCGCCAGCAGCCACGATCCAGCGAAATATGGCTACACCTTC.

Details on this clonotype: Given a much more abundant clone one base away, this may be a read error. The CDR3 end shows no conserved phenylalanine or tryptophan, and so a read error is likely. This chain links TRBV7-3 with TRBJ2-7; TRBD2 might be the D (5 bases). CDR3 size: 13 residues. V was shortened by 5 bases and J by 0 bases, with 8 bases between the two germline ends. The germline CDR1 and CDR2 sequences are SGHTA and FQGTGA. CDR3 amino acids: CASSISASYEQYY. As DNA, the CDR3 is TGTGCCAGCAGCATTAGCGCCTCCTACGAGCAGTACTAC.

The chain's CDR3 is CASSLRRLLYGYTF. CDR3 DNA sequence: TGTGCCAGCAGTTTGAGGCGTCTCTTGTATGGCTACACCTTC. The V call is TRBV12-3 or TRBV12-4, the J call TRBJ1-2; D gene uncertain. V gave up 3 bases and J gave up 5 bases, with 13 bases separating them. The CDR3 runs 14 residues.

This clonotype was seen many times. V is TRBV11-2 and J is TRBJ1-1; D gene uncertain. From germline, CDR1 is SGHAT and CDR2 FQNNGV. The CDR3 sequence is 10 residues long. With 11 bases removed from V and 4 bases from J, the gap between germline ends came to 8 bases. For the CDR3, the DNA is TGTGCCTCGGTGGGCACTGAAGCTTTCTTT. Encoded protein: CASVGTEAFF.

This clonotype was seen ten or more times. J is TRBJ2-2 and V is TRBV6-1; tentative D call: TRBD2 (6 bases). Trimming left V 1 base short and J 7 bases short, with 13 bases between. Looked up from germline, CDR1 is MNHNS and CDR2 is SASEGT. There are 15 residues in the CDR3. DNA for the CDR3: TGTGCCAGCAGTGAAGGGCTAGCGAGTATCGGGGAGCTGTTTTTT. Translated: CASSEGLASIGELFF.

At least ten counts were recorded for this clonotype. The rearrangement uses TRBV27 and TRBJ1-5; TRBD1 agrees at 8 bases. CDR3 length: 15 residues. CDR1 is MNHEY, CDR2 SMNVEV, per germline (reference sequence). With V trimmed by 5 bases and J by 6 bases, 9 bases remained unmatched. The CDR3 is CASSPPGGGSQPQHF. The CDR3 bases are TGTGCCAGCAGTCCCCCAGGGGGCGGGAGTCAGCCCCAGCATTTT.

This clonotype has ten or more counts. The rearrangement links TRBV19 to TRBJ1-1; perhaps TRBD1 as D (5 bases). The CDR3 contains 14 residues. V lost 3 bases to trimming and J lost 1 base, with 9 bases between them. Germline lookup yields CDR1 LNHDA and CDR2 SQIVND (reference sequence). DNA of the CDR3: TGTGCCAGTAGTATGGTCGGGGGGAACACTGAAGCTTTCTTT. It yields the protein CASSMVGGNTEAFF.

This clonotype was seen repeatedly, ten times or more. V gene TRBV12-3 or TRBV12-4 combines with J gene TRBJ2-7; D is undetermined. V dropped 2 bases and J dropped 2 bases, with 4 bases sitting between them. The CDR3 loop spans 12 amino acids. For the CDR3, the DNA is TGTGCCAGCAGTTTACTTGCCTACGAGCAGTACTTC. Amino acids: CASSLLAYEQYF.

This clonotype was detected many times. V gene TRBV28 combines with J gene TRBJ1-6, with 7 bases aligning to TRBD1. The junction had 9 bases not matched to a gene; V was cut back by 7 bases and J by 3 bases. This CDR3 region has 16 residues. CDR1 is MDHEN and CDR2 is SYDVKM in the germline V gene. The CDR3 protein is CASKTGAPLYNSPLHF. Here the CDR3 DNA reads TGTGCCAGCAAAACAGGGGCCCCTCTCTATAATTCACCCCTCCACTTT. The full variable domain, rest sourced from reference TRBV28 and TRBJ1-6, is DVKVTQSSRYLVKRTGEKVFLECVQDMDHENMFWYRQDPGLGLRLIYFSYDVKMKEKGDIPEGYSVSREKKERFSLILESASTNQTSMYLCASKTGAPLYNSPLHFGNGTRLTVT.

This clonotype was observed a few times. The chain is built from TRBV27 and TRBJ1-2; no definite D call. Germline V gene lookup returns CDR1 MNHEY and CDR2 SMNVEV (reference sequence). V lost 0 bases to trimming and J lost 6 bases, with 14 bases between them. This CDR3 has 15 amino acids. The CDR3: CASSLSSWGKDGYTF. The CDR3, as DNA: TGTGCCAGCAGTTTATCGTCTTGGGGTAAGGATGGCTACACCTTC.

This CDR3 is CASSYLEMDTGELFF. DNA of the CDR3: TGTGCCAGCAGTTACTTGGAAATGGACACCGGGGAGCTGTTTTTT. The rearrangement uses TRBV6-2 or TRBV6-3 and TRBJ2-2; no definite D call. This CDR3 spans 15 amino acids. CDR1 is MNHEY, CDR2 SVGEGT, per germline. Trimming removed 1 base at V and 3 bases at J, with 9 bases between.

This clonotype has a handful of counts. The rearrangement links TRBV6-1 to TRBJ1-5, with 9 positions matching TRBD1. Losses at the gene ends were 2 bases for V and 3 bases for J; bases not matched to a gene: 14. Germline V lookup: CDR1 MNHNS, CDR2 SASEGT. The CDR3 totals 19 residues. The CDR3 here is CASSELPYATGGPNQPQHF. Here the CDR3 DNA reads TGTGCCAGCAGTGAACTCCCATATGCGACAGGGGGTCCCAATCAGCCCCAGCATTTT.

This chain joins TRBV30 and TRBJ2-7; 8 positions agree with TRBD1. The junction had 15 bases not matched to a gene; V was cut back by 2 bases and J by 3 bases. The CDR3 length is 17 residues. Per the germline V gene, CDR1 is GTSNPN and CDR2 is SVGIG (reference sequence). The CDR3 bases are TGTGCCTGGAGTCCACGGGAAGGACAGGGAAATTTCTACGAGCAGTACTTC. Translating it yields CAWSPREGQGNFYEQYF.

This clonotype occurred many times. V usage is TRBV5-1 and J usage is TRBJ1-1; D is ambiguous. CDR3 length: 15 amino acids. Deletions cut 3 bases from V and 2 bases from J, with 14 bases between. Per the germline V gene, CDR1 is SGHRS and CDR2 is YFSETQ. CDR3 region: CASSSRWRDNTEAFF. DNA for the CDR3: TGCGCCAGCAGCTCAAGGTGGAGAGACAACACTGAAGCTTTCTTT.

This chain links TRBV7-9 with TRBJ1-1, with TRBD1 identical over 9 bases. The germline V gene has CDR1 SEHNR and CDR2 FQNEAQ (reference sequence). This CDR3 has 15 residues. J lost 4 bases, V lost 4 bases, and 7 bases had no gene match. CDR3 coding DNA: TGTGCCAGCAGCTCCACACAGGGGGCGAGCACTGAAGCTTTCTTT. Amino acid sequence: CASSSTQGASTEAFF.